There are a few counts of the clone carrying this TCR beta chain. Its specificity is unknown. All unsorted peripheral T cells were captured because whole blood was used without fractionation. cDNA was made from 500 ng RNA using alpha and beta constant primers. Separate chain-specific third strand synthesis with multiplexing indices produced the alpha and beta libraries. Each CDR3 protein is one row after TCRdb ran MiXCR on the 5' RACE reads. The table lists roughly 15,000 distinct CDR3 sequences, 9.4% of them singletons. The data were obtained in a study of HIV-infected patients and healthy controls. Findings of the study overall: MAIT alpha-chain CDR3s were frequent in healthy controls, depleted in HIV+.

The germline CDR1 and CDR2 sequences are LNHDA and SQIVND (reference sequence). The CDR3 is made up of 16 amino acids. V lost 5 bases and J 2 bases, leaving 16 bases between the germline ends. The receptor's source is an adult in good health. V is TRBV19 and J is TRBJ2-1; D perhaps matches TRBD2 (6 bases). What was sequenced was blood. CDR3 amino acids: CASSGWRGVAYNEQFF. The CDR3, as DNA: TGTGCCAGTAGTGGTTGGAGGGGAGTGGCCTACAATGAGCAGTTCTTC. Full variable domain (missing parts from reference TRBV19 and TRBJ2-1): DGGITQSPKYLFRKEGQNVTLSCEQNLNHDAMYWYRQDPGQGLRLIYYSQIVNDFQKGDIAEGYSVSREKKESFPLTVTSAQKNPTAFYLCASSGWRGVAYNEQFFGPGTRLTVL.